Listed below are T cell receptor beta chains from one sample, sequenced in a study of T cell clusters in autoimmune cytopenias. Using the multiplex PCR reads, TCRdb records one entry per CDR3 protein without DNA. Its listing shows 4,000 to 5,000 distinct CDR3 sequences. This sample also appeared in a second study, on T cell repertoires in aging, cancer and after chemotherapy.

The specimen sequenced was peripheral blood. Receptor source: a human donor with chronic lymphocytic leukemia. The donor label of this sample is uncertain. The CDR3 runs from the conserved cysteine through the conserved F or W. Size values are once, few and many counts, or a class for expanded clones, and some rows have none.

CDR3 protein: CASSLGISGNTIYF
V gene: TRBV19
J gene: TRBJ1-3
clone size: medium-sized

CDR3 protein: CASSPTGSHYNEQFF
V gene: TRBV5-1
J gene: TRBJ2-1
clone size: NA

CDR3 protein: CASSLTDATYTGELFF
V gene: TRBV27
J gene: TRBJ2-2
clone size: NA

CDR3 protein: CATSGPDTDTQYF
V gene: TRBV24-1
J gene: TRBJ2-3
clone size: NA

CDR3 protein: CASSPLGATGAPGNTIYF
V gene: TRBV18
J gene: TRBJ1-3
clone size: NA

CDR3 protein: CATQTESYEQYF
V gene: TRBV19
J gene: TRBJ2-7
clone size: NA

CDR3 protein: CSASLGLYEQYF
V gene: TRBV20-1
J gene: TRBJ2-7
clone size: NA

CDR3 protein: CASSQTSDRVETQYF
V gene: TRBV7-9
J gene: TRBJ2-5
clone size: NA

CDR3 protein: CASSEINEQYF
V gene: TRBV2
J gene: TRBJ2-7
clone size: NA

CDR3 protein: CASIARGQTTDTQYF
V gene: TRBV6-1
J gene: TRBJ2-3
clone size: medium-sized

CDR3 protein: CASSLGTTPGELFF
V gene: TRBV7-6
J gene: TRBJ2-2
clone size: medium-sized

CDR3 protein: CASSDWGPGVGSGNTIYF
V gene: TRBV6-4
J gene: TRBJ1-3
clone size: NA

CDR3 protein: CASSDLASGGQETQYF
V gene: TRBV6-1
J gene: TRBJ2-5
clone size: NA

CDR3 protein: CATSDPGDITDTQYF
V gene: TRBV24-1
J gene: TRBJ2-3
clone size: medium-sized

CDR3 protein: CASSSREGYTGELFF
V gene: TRBV19
J gene: TRBJ2-2
clone size: medium-sized

CDR3 protein: CAITGQGVNYGYTF
V gene: TRBV10-3
J gene: TRBJ1-2
clone size: NA

CDR3 protein: CASSSGQRQNTEAFF
V gene: TRBV5-4
J gene: TRBJ1-1
clone size: NA

CDR3 protein: CASSLSMVPGPNEKLFF
V gene: TRBV27
J gene: TRBJ1-4
clone size: NA

CDR3 protein: CASSLVPPGELFF
V gene: TRBV7-6
J gene: TRBJ2-2
clone size: NA

CDR3 protein: CASSPPGGNQPQHF
V gene: TRBV6-6
J gene: TRBJ1-5
clone size: NA

CDR3 protein: CASSEARPSDEQYF
V gene: TRBV6-1
J gene: TRBJ2-7
clone size: NA

CDR3 protein: CASCPLTRGNTEAFF
V gene: TRBV6-2/TRBV6-3
J gene: TRBJ1-1
clone size: NA

CDR3 protein: CSVQDRVVTEAFF
V gene: TRBV20-1
J gene: TRBJ1-1
clone size: NA